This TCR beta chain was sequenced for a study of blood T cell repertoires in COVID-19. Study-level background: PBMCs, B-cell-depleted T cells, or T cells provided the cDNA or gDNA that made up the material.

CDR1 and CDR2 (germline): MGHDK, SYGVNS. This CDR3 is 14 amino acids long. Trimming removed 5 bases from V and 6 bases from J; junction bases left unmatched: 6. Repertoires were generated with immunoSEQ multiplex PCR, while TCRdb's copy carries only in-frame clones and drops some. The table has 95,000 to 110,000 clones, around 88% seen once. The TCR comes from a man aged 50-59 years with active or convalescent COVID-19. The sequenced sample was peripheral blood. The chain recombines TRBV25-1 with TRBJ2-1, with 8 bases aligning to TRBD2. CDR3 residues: CASSSPTSANEQFF. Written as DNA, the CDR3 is TGTGCCAGCAGTTCTCCGACTAGCGCCAATGAGCAGTTCTTC. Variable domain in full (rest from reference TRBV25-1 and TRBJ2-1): EADIYQTPRYLVIGTGKKITLECSQTMGHDKMYWYQQDPGMELHLIHYSYGVNSTEKGDLSSESTVSRIRTEHFPLTLESARPSHTSQYLCASSSPTSANEQFFGPGTRLTVL.